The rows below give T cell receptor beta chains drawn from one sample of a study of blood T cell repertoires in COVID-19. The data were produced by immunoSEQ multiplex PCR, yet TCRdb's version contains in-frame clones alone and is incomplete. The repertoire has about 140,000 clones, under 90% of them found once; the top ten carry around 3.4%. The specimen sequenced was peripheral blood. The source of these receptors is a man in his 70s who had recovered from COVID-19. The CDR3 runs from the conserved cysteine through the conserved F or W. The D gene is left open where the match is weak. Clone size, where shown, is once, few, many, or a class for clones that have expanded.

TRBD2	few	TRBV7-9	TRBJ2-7	CASSSSGAAYEQYF	TGTGCCAGCAGCTCTAGCGGGGCCGCCTACGAGCAGTACTTC
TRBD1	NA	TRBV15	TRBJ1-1	CATSRLPPDRENTEAFF	TGTGCCACCAGCAGATTACCTCCGGACAGGGAGAACACTGAAGCTTTCTTT
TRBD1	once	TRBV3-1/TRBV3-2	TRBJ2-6	CASSTGASGANVLTF	TGTGCCAGCAGCACAGGGGCCTCTGGGGCCAACGTCCTGACTTTC
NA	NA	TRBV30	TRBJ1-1	CAWSVLGSGTEAFF	TGTGCCTGGAGTGTACTAGGGAGTGGCACTGAAGCTTTCTTT
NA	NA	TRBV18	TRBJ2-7	CASSAGPYEQYF	TGTGCCAGCTCAGCGGGCCCCTACGAGCAGTACTTC
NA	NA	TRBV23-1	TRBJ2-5	CASSQPVGAQETQYF	TGCGCCAGCAGTCAACCGGTGGGGGCACAAGAGACCCAGTACTTC
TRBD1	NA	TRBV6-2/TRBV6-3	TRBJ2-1	CASSRRDRGPGEQFF	TGTGCCAGCAGCCGCCGGGACAGGGGGCCCGGGGAGCAGTTCTTC
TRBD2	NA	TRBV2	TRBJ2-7	CASSDGRTSGEQYF	TGTGCCAGCAGTGATGGCCGGACTAGCGGGGAGCAGTACTTC
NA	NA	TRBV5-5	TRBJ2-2	CASNRGNGWNTGELFF	TGTGCCAGCAACCGAGGGAACGGATGGAACACCGGGGAGCTGTTTTTT
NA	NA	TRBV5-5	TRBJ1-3	CASSLALRDTIYF	TGTGCCAGCAGCTTGGCCCTCAGGGACACCATATATTTT
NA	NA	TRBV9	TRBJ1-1	CASSVGGGGTEAFF	TGTGCCAGCAGCGTAGGTGGGGGAGGCACTGAAGCTTTCTTT
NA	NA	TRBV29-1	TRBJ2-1	CSVNRGLGGNEQFF	TGCAGCGTCAACCGGGGCCTAGGGGGCAATGAGCAGTTCTTC
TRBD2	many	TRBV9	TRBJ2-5	CASSVALAGEETQYF	TGTGCCAGCAGCGTAGCCCTAGCGGGAGAAGAGACCCAGTACTTC
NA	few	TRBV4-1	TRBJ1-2	CASRHNMVANYGYTF	TGCGCCAGCAGACACAACATGGTTGCTAACTATGGCTACACCTTC
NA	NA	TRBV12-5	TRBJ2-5	CASGLVAAGQETQYF	TGTGCTAGTGGTTTGGTGGCGGCGGGACAAGAGACCCAGTACTTC
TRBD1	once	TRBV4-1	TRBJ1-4	CASSQVGTGSNEKLFF	TGCGCCAGCAGCCAAGTGGGGACAGGTTCTAATGAAAAACTGTTTTTT
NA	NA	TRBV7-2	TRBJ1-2	CASSLGGVAANYGYTF	TGTGCCAGCAGCCTGGGGGGTGTTGCAGCTAACTATGGCTACACCTTC
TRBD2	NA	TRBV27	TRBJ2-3	CASARTSGRSTDTQYF	TGTGCCAGCGCAAGGACTAGCGGGAGGAGCACAGATACGCAGTATTTT
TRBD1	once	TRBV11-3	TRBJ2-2	CASTVDRGAGELFF	TGTGCCAGCACGGTAGACAGGGGTGCCGGGGAGCTGTTTTTT
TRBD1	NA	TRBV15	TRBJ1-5	CATSRGGQLNQPQHF	TGTGCCACCAGCAGAGGGGGACAGCTGAATCAGCCCCAGCATTTT
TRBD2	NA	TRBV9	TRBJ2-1	CASSVFGEASGTLRAYNEQFF	TGTGCCAGCAGCGTATTTGGTGAAGCTAGCGGTACCCTCCGGGCTTACAATGAGCAGTTCTTC
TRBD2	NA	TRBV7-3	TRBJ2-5	CASSPGSGRQTQYF	TGTGCCAGCAGCCCCGGGAGCGGGAGGCAGACCCAGTACTTC
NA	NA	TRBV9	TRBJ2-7	CASSVAPSHTYEQYF	TGTGCCAGCAGCGTTGCACCTAGCCACACCTACGAGCAGTACTTC